What follows describes a single T cell receptor (beta chain). No antigen is known for it. Each CDR3 protein is one row after TCRdb ran MiXCR on the 5' RACE reads. In the table there are 1.5 million to 2 million distinct CDR3 sequences, around a third of which are singletons. All donors comprised healthy Caucasians. The entry originates in a study of identical twins. Notes on the study in general: The models gave estimates that fell short of the out-of-frame TCR alpha sharing seen in monozygotic twins.

This CDR3 region has 15 residues. V was shortened by 0 bases and J by 4 bases, with 15 bases between the two germline ends. Germline V CDR1 and CDR2: DFQATT, SNEGSKA (reference sequence). The receptor's source is a newborn girl in good health. This chain links TRBV20-1 with TRBJ2-5; D uncertain. Specimen: cord blood. This chain's CDR3 is CSARDLQVPRETQYF. In DNA form, the CDR3 reads TGCAGTGCTAGAGATCTCCAGGTCCCACGAGAGACCCAGTACTTC.